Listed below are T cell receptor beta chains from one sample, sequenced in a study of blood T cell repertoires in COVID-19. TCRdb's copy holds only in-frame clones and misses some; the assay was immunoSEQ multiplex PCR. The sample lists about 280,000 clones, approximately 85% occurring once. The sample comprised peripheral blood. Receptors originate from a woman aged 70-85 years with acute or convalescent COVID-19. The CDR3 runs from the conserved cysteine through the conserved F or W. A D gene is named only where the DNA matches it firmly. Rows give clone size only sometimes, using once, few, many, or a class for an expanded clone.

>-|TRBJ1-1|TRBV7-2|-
CASSPRRPRESNTEAFF
TGTGCCAGCAGCCCCCGACGACCTCGGGAATCGAACACTGAAGCTTTCTTT
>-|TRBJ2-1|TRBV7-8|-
CASSLSRNNEQFF
TGTGCCAGCAGCTTAAGCCGAAACAATGAGCAGTTCTTC
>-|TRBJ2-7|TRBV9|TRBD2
CASSDWEGSEQYF
TGTGCCAGCAGCGACTGGGAGGGCAGCGAGCAGTACTTC
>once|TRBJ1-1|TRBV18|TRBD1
CASSPTAGGTLNTEAFF
TGTGCCAGCTCACCCACGGCAGGGGGGACCTTGAACACTGAAGCTTTCTTT
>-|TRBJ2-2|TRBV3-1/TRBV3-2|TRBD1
CASSQQGAAGELFF
TGTGCCAGCAGCCAACAGGGGGCGGCCGGGGAGCTGTTTTTT
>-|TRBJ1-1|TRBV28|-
CASMVPGGTEAFF
TGTGCCAGCATGGTCCCGGGGGGCACTGAAGCTTTCTTT
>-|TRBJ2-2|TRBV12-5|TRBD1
CASGLVRGTGVTTGELFF
TGTGCTAGTGGTTTGGTACGCGGGACAGGGGTCACCACCGGGGAGCTGTTTTTT
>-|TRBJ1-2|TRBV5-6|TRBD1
CASSPGGVRFLVDYGYTF
TGTGCCAGCAGCCCAGGGGGAGTGAGGTTTTTGGTGGACTATGGCTACACCTTC
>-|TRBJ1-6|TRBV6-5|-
CASTSMEGNSPLHF
TGTGCCAGCACATCGATGGAGGGAAATTCACCCCTCCACTTT
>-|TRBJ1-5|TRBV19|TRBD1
CASSAGQGKPQHF
TGTGCCAGTAGTGCCGGACAGGGGAAGCCCCAGCATTTT
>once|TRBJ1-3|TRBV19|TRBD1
CASSRPRTGEATIYF
TGTGCCAGTAGTAGGCCGCGGACAGGGGAGGCCACCATATATTTT
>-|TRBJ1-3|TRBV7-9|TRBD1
CASSSYRGIAGNTIYF
TGTGCCAGCAGCTCCTACAGGGGGATTGCTGGAAACACCATATATTTT
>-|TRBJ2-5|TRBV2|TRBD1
CASSRQGIGQETQYF
TGTGCCAGCAGTCGACAGGGAATAGGACAAGAGACCCAGTACTTC
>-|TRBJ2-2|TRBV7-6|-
CASSPVELNTGELFF
TGTGCCAGCAGCCCCGTGGAGCTCAACACCGGGGAGCTGTTTTTT
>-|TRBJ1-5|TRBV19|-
CASEGFSDLNQPQHF
TGTGCCTCAGAGGGTTTTTCGGATTTGAATCAGCCCCAGCATTTT
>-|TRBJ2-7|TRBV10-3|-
CAISGAGFTYEQYF
TGTGCCATCAGTGGAGCAGGTTTCACCTACGAGCAGTACTTC
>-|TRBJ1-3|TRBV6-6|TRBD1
CASSPTHRGYSGNTIYF
TGTGCCAGCAGTCCAACACACAGGGGCTACTCTGGAAACACCATATATTTT
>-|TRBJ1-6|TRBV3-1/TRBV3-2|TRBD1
CASSPGQLSPLHF
TGTGCCAGCAGCCCGGGACAGTTATCACCCCTCCACTTT
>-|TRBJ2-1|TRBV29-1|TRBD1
CSVRQGTAQFF
TGCAGCGTTAGACAGGGGACCGCGCAGTTCTTC
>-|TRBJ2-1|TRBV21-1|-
CASSTQRGPIYNEQFF
TGTGCCAGCAGCACCCAGCGGGGGCCTATTTACAATGAGCAGTTCTTC
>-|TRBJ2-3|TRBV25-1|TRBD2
CASSDRAGGFTSTDTQYF
TGTGCCAGCAGTGACCGAGCGGGGGGGTTCACTAGCACAGATACGCAGTATTTT
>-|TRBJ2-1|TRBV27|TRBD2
CASSTGLAGGNEQFF
TGTGCCAGCAGTACTGGACTAGCGGGCGGCAATGAGCAGTTCTTC
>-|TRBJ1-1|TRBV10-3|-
CAISESPGKNTEAFF
TGTGCCATCAGTGAGTCACCCGGGAAGAACACTGAAGCTTTCTTT
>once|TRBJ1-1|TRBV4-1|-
CASSQDQPRNTEAFF
TGCGCCAGCAGCCAAGATCAACCCAGAAACACTGAAGCTTTCTTT
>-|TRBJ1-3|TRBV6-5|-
CASGNRERRNTIYF
TGTGCCAGCGGTAACAGGGAGAGGAGAAACACCATATATTTT
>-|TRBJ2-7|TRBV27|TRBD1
CASSGLDRGHEQYF
TGTGCCAGCAGTGGATTGGACAGGGGACACGAGCAGTACTTC
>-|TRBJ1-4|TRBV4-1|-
CASSRQGGGGAEKLFF
TGCGCCAGCAGTCGTCAAGGAGGAGGGGGGGCCGAAAAACTGTTTTTT